The 11 T cell receptor beta chains in this list originate from one sample, sequenced in a study of cytomegalovirus exposure and HLA in healthy donors (dated by TCRdb to 2017 to 2019). The library was obtained by the immunoSEQ multiplex PCR assay. A mixture of 60 forward primers for TCR Vbeta segments and 13 reverse primers for TCR Jbeta segments was used in the multiplex PCR. TCRdb holds this immuneACCESS table with in-frame rearrangements only. Some clones are missing; in checked studies, unresolved V genes explain under half, and the rest has no known cause. The sample has roughly 190,000 clones on record, approximately 79% of them singletons. In total, the top ten clones hold 6.3% of the sample. The sample was PBMCs. The source is a man aged 35-49 years in good health and CMV-seropositive.

The sample holds a few counts of this clone. V and J are TRBV25-1 and TRBJ1-1; 7 positions match TRBD1. The J segment lost 4 bases and the V segment lost 3 bases, leaving 5 bases of the junction unmatched. This CDR3 has 14 residues. From germline, CDR1 is MGHDK and CDR2 SYGVNS. CDR3 coding DNA: TGTGCCAGCAGTGACAGGGGGTTGGGCACTGAAGCTTTCTTT. This encodes CASSDRGLGTEAFF.

This chain links TRBV15 with TRBJ1-2; no clear D. Germline V gene lookup returns CDR1 LNHNV and CDR2 YYDKDF (reference sequence). The CDR3 is made up of 17 amino acids. V was trimmed by 2 bases and J by 8 bases, leaving 24 bases between them. CDR3 DNA sequence: TGTGCCACCAGCAGATCGCGAGTACGGGCCCCGGGAGGCGGCTACACCTTC. Translation: CATSRSRVRAPGGGYTF.

This clone has a handful of counts. The chain combines TRBV7-9 with TRBJ2-7; TRBD2 might be the D (6 bases). Germline values: CDR1 SEHNR, CDR2 FQNEAQ (reference sequence). The CDR3 runs 13 residues. V lost 0 bases to trimming and J lost 7 bases, with 10 bases between them. The CDR3 protein is CASSLAGEVEQYF. The CDR3 DNA sequence: TGTGCCAGCAGCTTAGCGGGGGAGGTAGAGCAGTACTTC.

This chain links TRBV7-2 with TRBJ2-7; 8 nucleotides agree with TRBD1. The germline gives CDR1 SGHTA, CDR2 FQGNSA. CDR3 size: 16 residues. After removal of 0 bases from V and 1 base from J, the junction contained 5 bases not matched to a gene. CDR3 bases: TGTGCCAGCAGCTTAGCGGGACAGGTCGCATCCTACGAGCAGTACTTC. This gives the protein CASSLAGQVASYEQYF.

The genes are TRBV21-1 and TRBJ1-1; the D segment call TRBD1 is taken from the table without a DNA check. TRBV21-1 is labeled a pseudogene. This CDR3 region has 14 residues. CDR3 sequence reads: CASSSTGGSTEAFF. The CDR3 coding sequence is TGTGCCAGCAGCAGCACAGGGGGTAGCACTGAAGCTTTCTTT.

The chain combines TRBV6-4 with TRBJ2-2; 8 bases are a match to TRBD2. V lost 6 bases and J lost 5; bases outside the gene matches: 11. Germline CDR1 and CDR2: MRHNA and SNTAGT. The CDR3 length is 16 residues. The CDR3 loop is CASSPQAGAGTGELFF. CDR3 nucleotide sequence: TGTGCCAGCAGCCCGCAAGCGGGGGCGGGTACCGGGGAGCTGTTTTTT.

The V and J genes are TRBV10-1 and TRBJ1-2; D is possibly TRBD1 (6 bases). Germline V CDR1 and CDR2: WNHNN, SYGVQD (reference sequence). V gave up 6 bases and J gave up 8 bases, with 16 bases separating them. The CDR3 runs to 13 residues. CDR3: CASSSDRRYGYTF. CDR3 bases: TGCGCCAGCAGCTCAGACAGGAGGTACGGCTACACCTTC.

The chain employs TRBV30 and TRBJ2-3; D is uncertain. Trimming stripped 0 bases from V and 7 bases from J, with 8 bases between. Germline V lookup: CDR1 GTSNPN, CDR2 SVGIG (reference sequence). CDR3 length: 12 residues. The CDR3 reads CAWSVVDNTQYF. For the CDR3, the DNA is TGTGCCTGGAGTGTAGTAGATAATACGCAGTATTTT.

This sequence joins TRBV30 and TRBJ2-7; 8 bases are a match to TRBD2. CDR3 length: 11 amino acids. V shed 5 bases, J shed 4 bases, and the junction held 1 base outside the gene matches. Per the germline V gene, CDR1 is GTSNPN and CDR2 is SVGIG (reference sequence). DNA of the CDR3: TGTGCCTGGGGACTAGCTTACGAGCAGTACTTC. This encodes CAWGLAYEQYF.

The V and J genes are TRBV5-4 and TRBJ1-1; D is perhaps TRBD1 (6 bases). This CDR3 contains 15 residues. Trimming took off 10 bases at V and 0 bases at J, with 19 bases between the two ends. Germline CDR1 and CDR2: SGHNT and YYREEE (reference sequence). The CDR3 nucleotides are TGTGCCGTTCACCGGGACAATTCGGTGAACACTGAAGCTTTCTTT. Amino acids: CAVHRDNSVNTEAFF.

J is TRBJ2-7 and V is TRBV2, with 10 bases matching TRBD1. CDR3 size: 15 residues. Germline loops: CDR1 SNHLY, CDR2 FYNNEI. J lost 5 bases, V lost 5 bases, and 9 bases had no gene match. The chain's CDR3 is CASSYRDRGMDEQYF. DNA for the CDR3: TGTGCCAGCAGTTACCGGGACAGGGGCATGGACGAGCAGTACTTC.